This TCR beta chain comes out of a study of CD8+ T cells in alopecia areata. Study details: Tofacitinib therapy lasting 6 to 18 months was followed by 6 months off drug. Findings and limits, study-wide: Scalp clonality, together with expanded CD8+ clones among the top 100, fell significantly with tofacitinib.

The treatment: oral pan-JAK inhibitor, 5-10 mg twice daily. CDR3 length: 13 residues. The germline gives CDR1 KGHSH, CDR2 LQKENI. Between the trimmed V and J ends, which lost 2 bases and 5 bases, there was a span of 10 bases. This clone appeared once. The antigen remains undetermined. Reverse transcribed after extraction, RNA yielded cDNA as the sequencing template. Here immunoSEQ multiplex PCR was the method, and the copy in TCRdb shows in-frame clones only, minus some. This table has 110,000 to 150,000 clones, roughly 82% appearing once. Sequences were derived from CD8+ T cells sorted from blood, sampled at week 4, from a patient treated with tofacitinib. This receptor was identified in a human donor with alopecia areata. V usage is TRBV18 and J usage is TRBJ2-7, with unresolved D. CDR3 coding DNA: TGTGCCAGCTCACCAAGGGCAGGTGACGAGCAGTACTTC. Translated, it gives CASSPRAGDEQYF.